Described below is a single T cell receptor beta chain sequence and its context. The J segment lost 6 bases and the V segment lost 3 bases, leaving 7 bases of the junction unmatched. The length of the CDR3 is 14 residues. The germline V gene encodes CDR1 DFQATT and CDR2 SNEGSKA (reference sequence). The data stem from a study of T-cell reconstitution after alpha-beta-depleted transplantation in children. Preparation of the TCRbeta library involved a method that used unique molecular identifiers. MiXCR was run by TCRdb on the PCR reads, yielding one entry per CDR3 protein. Among some 640,000 distinct CDR3 sequences listed, roughly 17% were seen once.

The receptor's source is a human donor who donated a stem cell graft to a child with acute myeloid leukemia. The V call is TRBV20-1, the J call TRBJ2-1; 8 positions match TRBD1. This sample comprised PBMCs from the stem cell graft donor, obtained from the stem cell graft. CDR3: CSARVDRAGNEQFF. CDR3 DNA sequence: TGCAGTGCTAGGGTGGACAGGGCGGGCAATGAGCAGTTCTTC.